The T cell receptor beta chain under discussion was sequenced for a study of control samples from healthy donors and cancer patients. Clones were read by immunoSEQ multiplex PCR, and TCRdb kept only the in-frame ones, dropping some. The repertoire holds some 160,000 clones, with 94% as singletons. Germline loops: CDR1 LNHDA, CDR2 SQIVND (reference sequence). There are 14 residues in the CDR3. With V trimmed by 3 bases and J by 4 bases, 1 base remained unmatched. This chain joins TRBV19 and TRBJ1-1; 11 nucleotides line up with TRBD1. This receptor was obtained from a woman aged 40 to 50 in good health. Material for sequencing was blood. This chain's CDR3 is CASSIGTGGTEAFF. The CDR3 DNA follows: TGTGCCAGTAGTATTGGGACAGGGGGCACTGAAGCTTTCTTT.